Presented here are 24 T cell receptor beta chains from one specimen sequenced in a study of T cell responses to AZD1222 COVID-19 vaccine. Measured with immunoSEQ multiplex PCR; TCRdb has only the in-frame clones, and not every one. Of about 200,000 clones listed, approximately 93% were seen once; the top ten hold about 1%. Sequences were derived from peripheral blood, sampled 28 days after the second AZD1222 dose. These receptors were collected from an adult who received the AZD1222 COVID-19 vaccine.

V and J are TRBV12-3 or TRBV12-4 and TRBJ1-2; D might be TRBD1 (5 bases). Trimming removed 7 bases at V and 7 bases at J, with 16 bases between. The CDR3 runs to 13 residues. The CDR3 is CASTRGEQAGYTF. In nucleotides, the CDR3 is TGTGCCAGCACACGGGGGGAGCAGGCTGGCTACACCTTC.

The V and J genes are TRBV18 and TRBJ1-2, with 9 bases fitting TRBD1. The CDR3 contains 13 residues. CDR1 and CDR2 (germline): KGHSH, LQKENI. J gave up 8 bases and V 3 bases, and 4 bases lay outside the gene matches. In nucleotides, the CDR3 is TGTGCCAGCTCACCCGGGACAGGGAACGGCTACACCTTC. This sequence encodes CASSPGTGNGYTF. Full variable domain (remainder filled in from reference TRBV18 and TRBJ1-2): NAGVMQNPRHLVRRRGQEARLRCSPMKGHSHVYWYRQLPEEGLKFMVYLQKENIIDESGMPKERFSAEFPKEGPSILRIQQVVRGDSAAYFCASSPGTGNGYTFGSGTRLTVV.

The V and J genes are TRBV5-1 and TRBJ1-2, with a weak D call TRBD1 (5 bases). V was clipped by 1 base and J by 0 bases, with 7 bases between them. Germline V gene data show CDR1 as SGHRS and CDR2 as YFSETQ. This CDR3 spans 14 amino acids. In DNA, the CDR3 is TGCGCCAGCAGCTTGCCAGGGACTAACTATGGCTACACCTTC. Translated: CASSLPGTNYGYTF.

The chain recombines TRBV11-2 with TRBJ1-5, with 8 bases aligning to TRBD1. This CDR3 spans 15 amino acids. After removal of 6 bases from V and 2 bases from J, the junction contained 6 bases not matched to a gene. Per germline, CDR1 SGHAT and CDR2 FQNNGV. The DNA of the CDR3 is TGTGCCAGCAGGAAGACAGGGGAGGGCAATCAGCCCCAGCATTTT. The encoded protein is CASRKTGEGNQPQHF.

V usage is TRBV2 and J usage is TRBJ2-2; D not certain. Trimming took off 3 bases at V and 8 bases at J, with 10 bases between the two ends. This CDR3 is built from 13 residues. Germline V gene data show CDR1 as SNHLY and CDR2 as FYNNEI. The CDR3 nucleotides are TGTGCCAGCAGTGACAAATTTGCGGGGGAGCTGTTTTTT. This encodes CASSDKFAGELFF.

V and J are TRBV27 and TRBJ2-3; no clear D gene. Trimming removed 1 base from V and 0 bases from J, with 14 bases in between. The germline gives CDR1 MNHEY, CDR2 SMNVEV (reference sequence). CDR3 length equals 17 residues. The CDR3 nucleotides are TGTGCCAGCAGTTTATATCGTCCGTACGCTAGCACAGATACGCAGTATTTT. Translating gives CASSLYRPYASTDTQYF.

The chain combines TRBV9 with TRBJ1-3; the D gene is possibly TRBD1 (6 bases). Germline CDR1 is SGDLS and CDR2 is YYNGEE. V gave up 4 bases and J gave up 0 bases, with 11 bases separating them. The CDR3 runs to 15 residues. In DNA, the CDR3 is TGTGCCAGCAGCCCGCGGGACAACTCTGGAAACACCATATATTTT. It specifies CASSPRDNSGNTIYF.

The chain recombines TRBV11-1 with TRBJ1-6; D uncertain. This CDR3 is built from 13 residues. CDR1 is SGHAT and CDR2 is FQDESV in the germline V gene (reference sequence). The V end was cut by 3 bases, the J end by 8 bases, with 8 bases between. The CDR3, as DNA: TGTGCCAGCAGCTTGACACGGGATTCACCCCTCCACTTT. Translating it yields CASSLTRDSPLHF.

The rearrangement links TRBV11-2 to TRBJ1-5; D remains ambiguous. Germline V CDR1 and CDR2: SGHAT, FQNNGV. V was trimmed by 4 bases and J by 5 bases, leaving 9 bases between them. There are 13 residues in the CDR3. DNA of the CDR3: TGTGCCAGCAGCTCGACGGAAGATCAGCCCCAGCATTTT. Protein: CASSSTEDQPQHF.

The chain couples TRBV7-9 to TRBJ1-6; D not certain. This CDR3 region has 15 residues. CDR1 is SEHNR, CDR2 FQNEAQ, per germline (reference sequence). V lost 0 bases and J 4 bases, leaving 7 bases between the germline ends. The CDR3 loop is CASSLAGSYNSPLHF. CDR3 nucleotides: TGTGCCAGCAGCTTAGCGGGAAGTTATAATTCACCCCTCCACTTT.

This clone occurred once. The V and J genes are TRBV7-9 and TRBJ1-1; no clear D. The CDR3 runs to 13 residues. Deletions cut 7 bases from V and 5 bases from J, with 14 bases between. Per the germline V gene, CDR1 is SEHNR and CDR2 is FQNEAQ (reference sequence). This CDR3 is CASIPAGWTEAFF. The CDR3 DNA reads as TGTGCCAGCATCCCGGCGGGGTGGACTGAAGCTTTCTTT.

This clone was detected once. This rearrangement joins TRBV27 to TRBJ2-7; maybe TRBD2 (5 bases). With 6 bases removed from V and 6 bases from J, the gap between germline ends came to 12 bases. The CDR3 spans 12 residues. Germline values: CDR1 MNHEY, CDR2 SMNVEV (reference sequence). The CDR3 loop reads CASSPPAGEQYF. The DNA for the CDR3 is TGTGCCAGCAGCCCCCCCGCGGGCGAGCAGTACTTC.

CDR3 coding DNA: TGTGCCAGCAGTCGAGGACAGGTGAACACACCAGCTTTCTTT. Translated: CASSRGQVNTPAFF. The chain has TRBV28 and TRBJ1-1; 7 positions agree with TRBD1. V lost 5 bases and J lost 10; bases outside the gene matches: 13. Germline V lookup: CDR1 MDHEN, CDR2 SYDVKM. The CDR3 contains 14 residues.

The CDR3 sequence: CASSPRGEGNQPQHF. The CDR3 nucleotides read TGTGCCAGCAGTCCAAGAGGGGAGGGGAATCAGCCCCAGCATTTT. The V gene is TRBV28, the J gene TRBJ1-5, with D tentatively TRBD1 (5 bases). CDR1 is MDHEN, CDR2 SYDVKM, per germline. This CDR3 spans 15 amino acids. Deletions cut 5 bases from V and 4 bases from J, with 15 bases between.

This clone occurred once. The CDR3: CASSPIGEQSYGYTF. CDR3 nucleotide sequence: TGTGCCAGCTCACCAATCGGGGAACAGAGCTATGGCTACACCTTC. The chain joins TRBV18 to TRBJ1-2; D ambiguous. The CDR3 has 15 residues. Trimming left V 2 bases short and J 4 bases short, with 14 bases between. CDR1 is KGHSH, CDR2 LQKENI, per germline.

The chain has TRBV7-9 and TRBJ2-6, with 10 bases fitting TRBD1. Trimming took 5 bases from V and 3 from J; bases not matched to a gene: 7. CDR1 is SEHNR and CDR2 is FQNEAQ in the germline V gene (reference sequence). The CDR3 is 17 residues long. DNA for the CDR3: TGTGCCAGCAGCCTCCCGGGACAGGGGAGTGGGGCCAACGTCCTGACTTTC. Its translation is CASSLPGQGSGANVLTF. The full variable domain, completed using reference TRBV7-9 and TRBJ2-6, is DTGVSQNPRHKITKRGQNVTFRCDPISEHNRLYWYRQTLGQGPEFLTYFQNEAQLEKSRLLSDRFSAERPKGSFSTLEIQRTEQGDSAMYLCASSLPGQGSGANVLTFGAGSRLTVL.

The sample holds a few counts of this clone. The CDR3 DNA follows: TGTGCCAGCAGCACGGACAGTTTCTACACCTTC. Encoded protein: CASSTDSFYTF. V gene TRBV7-3 combines with J gene TRBJ1-2; tentative D call: TRBD1 (6 bases). Per germline, CDR1 SGHTA and CDR2 FQGTGA. The CDR3 spans 11 residues. Between the trimmed V and J ends, which lost 5 bases and 10 bases, there was a span of 11 bases.

J is TRBJ2-7 and V is TRBV7-9; D might be TRBD1 (5 bases). CDR1 is SEHNR and CDR2 is FQNEAQ in the germline V gene (reference sequence). The V end lost 5 bases, the J end lost 8 bases, and 10 bases lay between the germline ends. The CDR3 length is 11 residues. CDR3 loop: CASSKDSKQYF. The CDR3 nucleotides are TGTGCCAGCAGCAAAGACAGTAAGCAGTACTTC.

This clone was seen a single time. The chain uses TRBV11-1 and TRBJ1-2, with TRBD1 matching 7 bases. V lost 5 bases to trimming and J lost 0 bases; unmatched junction nucleotides: 6. This CDR3 contains 15 residues. Germline V gives CDR1 SGHAT, CDR2 FQDESV (reference sequence). CDR3 in amino acids: CASSPDRAANYGYTF. CDR3 bases: TGTGCCAGCAGCCCTGACAGGGCAGCTAACTATGGCTACACCTTC.

The chain carries TRBV9 and TRBJ1-4; D is undetermined. V gave up 0 bases and J gave up 4 bases, with 13 bases separating them. Germline CDR1 and CDR2: SGDLS and YYNGEE. CDR3 length: 16 residues. As DNA, the CDR3 is TGTGCCAGCAGCGTAGGGTCGGCGGGAAATAATGAAAAACTGTTTTTT. Amino acid sequence: CASSVGSAGNNEKLFF.

In DNA, the CDR3 is TGTGCCAGCAGCTTAAGGCAGAACACTGAAGCTTTCTTT. Amino acids: CASSLRQNTEAFF. This rearrangement joins TRBV11-1 to TRBJ1-1, with D uncertain. Trimming pared 2 bases from V and 1 base from J, leaving 5 bases between. This CDR3 is 13 amino acids long. Germline V CDR1 and CDR2: SGHAT, FQDESV (reference sequence).

This chain joins TRBV6-2 or TRBV6-3 and TRBJ1-1; D not certain. There are 12 residues in the CDR3. The germline V and J ends were trimmed by 2 bases and 11 bases, with 12 bases remaining between them. The germline V gene encodes CDR1 MNHEY and CDR2 SVGEGT. The CDR3 here is CASSYAASRAFF. CDR3 nucleotide sequence: TGTGCCAGCAGTTACGCGGCCTCCAGGGCTTTCTTT.

The CDR3 loop reads CASSLYRGSYNEQFF. In DNA, the CDR3 is TGTGCCAGCAGCTTGTACAGGGGCTCCTACAATGAGCAGTTCTTC. The chain combines TRBV5-6 with TRBJ2-1, with TRBD1 identical over 7 bases. The V and J ends lost 1 base and 0 bases, in that order; junction bases with no gene match: 1. The CDR3 sequence is 15 residues long. Per germline, CDR1 SGHDT and CDR2 YYEEEE.

This chain uses TRBV6-5 with TRBJ2-1; D gene unclear. In germline, CDR1 is MNHEY, CDR2 SVGAGI. The CDR3 runs 15 residues. V was trimmed by 0 bases and J by 0 bases, leaving 6 bases between them. The CDR3 DNA reads TGTGCCAGCAGTTACTCCCCCGGCTCCTACAATGAGCAGTTCTTC. Amino acid sequence: CASSYSPGSYNEQFF.